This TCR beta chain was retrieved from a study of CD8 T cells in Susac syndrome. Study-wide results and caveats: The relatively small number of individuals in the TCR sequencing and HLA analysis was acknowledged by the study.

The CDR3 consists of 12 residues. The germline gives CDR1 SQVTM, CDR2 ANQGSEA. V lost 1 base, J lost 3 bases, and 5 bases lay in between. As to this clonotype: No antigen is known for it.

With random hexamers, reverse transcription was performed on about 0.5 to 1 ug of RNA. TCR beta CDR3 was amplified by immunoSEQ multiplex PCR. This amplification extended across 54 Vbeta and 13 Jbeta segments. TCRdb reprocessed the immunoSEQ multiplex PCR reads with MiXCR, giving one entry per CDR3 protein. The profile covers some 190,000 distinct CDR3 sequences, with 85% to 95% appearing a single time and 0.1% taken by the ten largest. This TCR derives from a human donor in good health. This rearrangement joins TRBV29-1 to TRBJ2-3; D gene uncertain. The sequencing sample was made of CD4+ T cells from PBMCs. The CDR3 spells CSVEVGTDTQYF. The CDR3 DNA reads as TGCAGCGTTGAAGTTGGTACAGATACGCAGTATTTT.